This TCR beta chain was recorded in a study of Ad26.COV2.S vaccination and SARS-CoV-2 variants. Details on this clone: The antigen remains unidentified.

CDR1 is LGHNA and CDR2 is YSLEER in the germline V gene. V trimming: 0 bases; J trimming: 11 bases; junction bases outside the gene matches: 8. This CDR3 has 17 amino acids. General study points: Across vaccine and placebo recipients, the breadth of non-spike TCRs was similar. Participants in the vaccine arm had higher spike-specific TCR breadth; placebo recipients had lower. After vaccination, reports described spike-specific CD8+ and CD4+ T cell responses as showing substantial breadth. The TCR breadth and depth analyses may have produced an underestimate of total T cell responses.

Libraries were prepared by immunoSEQ multiplex PCR; TCRdb keeps only in-frame clonotypes and omits some of them. The top ten clones hold 3.9% of a sample with roughly 380,000 clones, 92% of them seen once. This sequence originates from a human donor who had recovered from COVID-19. The starting material was peripheral blood, obtained after recovery from COVID-19. The V gene is TRBV4-3, the J gene TRBJ2-1; 15 bases fit TRBD2. In DNA form, the CDR3 reads TGCGCCAGCAGCCAAGAAGGGACTAGCGGGGGGCGCAGGCAGCAGTTCTTC. Encoded protein: CASSQEGTSGGRRQQFF.